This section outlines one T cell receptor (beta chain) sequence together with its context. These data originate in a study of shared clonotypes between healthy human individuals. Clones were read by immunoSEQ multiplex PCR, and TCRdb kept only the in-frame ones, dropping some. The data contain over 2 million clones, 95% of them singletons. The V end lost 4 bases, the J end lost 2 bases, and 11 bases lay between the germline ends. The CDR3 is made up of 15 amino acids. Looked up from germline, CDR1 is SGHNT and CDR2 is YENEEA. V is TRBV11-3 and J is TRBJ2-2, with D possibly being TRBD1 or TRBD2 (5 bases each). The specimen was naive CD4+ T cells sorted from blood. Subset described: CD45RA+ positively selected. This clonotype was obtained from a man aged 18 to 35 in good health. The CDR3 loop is CASSWDRNNTGELFF. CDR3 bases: TGTGCCAGCAGCTGGGACCGAAACAACACCGGGGAGCTGTTTTTT.